These T cell receptor beta chains were read from a single sample in a study of sequential checkpoint blockade in melanoma. Some clones are missing from TCRdb's copy, which holds only in-frame ones; the method was immunoSEQ multiplex PCR. The sample has under 20,000 clones; just under 75% are singletons. This material consisted of CD8+ T cells sorted from blood (inferred from file names), taken from a patient given nivolumab and ipilimumab in sequence. The receptors were sampled from a human donor with melanoma. CDR3s include the opening cysteine and the closing phenylalanine or tryptophan. Fields, in order: CDR3 protein, CDR3 DNA, J gene, V gene, D gene. The D gene is left open where the match is weak.

CASRGWTGGTDEQYF | TGTGCCAGCAGGGGATGGACAGGGGGCACCGACGAGCAGTACTTC | TRBJ2-7 | TRBV11-2 | TRBD1
CASSHPSTGGNEQYF | TGTGCCAGCTCACACCCTTCGACAGGGGGCAACGAGCAGTACTTC | TRBJ2-7 | TRBV18 | TRBD1
CASSLSTSGQETQYF | TGTGCCAGCAGTCTGTCGACTAGCGGTCAAGAGACCCAGTACTTC | TRBJ2-5 | TRBV25-1 | TRBD2
CASSTNTGELFF | TGTGCCAGCAGTACTAACACCGGGGAGCTGTTTTTT | TRBJ2-2 | TRBV9 | .
CASRSVGDSEQYF | TGTGCCAGCAGATCGGTTGGGGACAGCGAGCAGTACTTC | TRBJ2-7 | TRBV7-9 | TRBD1
CASSPGQGGNQPQHF | TGTGCCAGCAGCCCCGGACAGGGGGGCAATCAGCCCCAGCATTTT | TRBJ1-5 | TRBV9 | TRBD1
CASSVGGGVIEQYF | TGTGCCAGCAGCGTGGGGGGTGGGGTTATCGAGCAGTACTTC | TRBJ2-7 | TRBV9 | .
CASSLENRVNGYTF | TGTGCCAGCAGCTTAGAGAACAGGGTGAATGGCTACACCTTC | TRBJ1-2 | TRBV7-9 | .
CASSVASGGKPQHF | TGTGCCAGCAGCGTAGCTTCTGGGGGGAAGCCCCAGCATTTT | TRBJ1-5 | TRBV9 | .
CATRTGGRNYGYTF | TGTGCCACCCGGACAGGGGGCCGGAACTATGGCTACACCTTC | TRBJ1-2 | TRBV10-3 | TRBD1